The 5 T cell receptor beta chains listed next were all sequenced from one sample in a study of cytomegalovirus exposure and HLA in healthy donors. A multiplex PCR was run with 60 Vbeta primers and 13 Jbeta primers. TCRdb's copy holds only in-frame clones and misses some; the assay was immunoSEQ multiplex PCR. The table has about 230,000 clones, 85% to 90% seen once. Material: PBMCs. The receptors here all came from a human donor in good health.

The V gene is TRBV2, the J gene TRBJ1-3; D gene unclear. Germline V gene lookup returns CDR1 SNHLY and CDR2 FYNNEI. Trimming removed 4 bases from V and 0 bases from J, with 7 bases in between. The CDR3 contains 14 residues. As DNA, the CDR3 is TGTGCCAGCAGTGTGGGCAGCTCTGGAAACACCATATATTTT. This gives the protein CASSVGSSGNTIYF.

There are a few counts of this clone. V usage is TRBV25-1 and J usage is TRBJ2-2; 9 bases agree with TRBD1. Germline V gene sequence: CDR1 MGHDK, CDR2 SYGVNS. With 5 bases clipped from V and 4 bases from J, the junction kept 8 bases outside the gene matches. The CDR3 has 16 residues. The CDR3 here is CASSTGTGTGTGELFF. As DNA, the CDR3 is TGTGCCAGCAGTACCGGGACAGGGACCGGCACCGGGGAGCTGTTTTTT.

The V and J genes are TRBV29-1 and TRBJ2-7, with a possible D match to TRBD1 (8 bases). Germline-derived CDR1 and CDR2 are SQVTM and ANQGSEA. V was pared by 6 bases and J by 2 bases, with 14 bases between. The CDR3 has 13 amino acids. The CDR3 sequence is CSVLTGGAYEQYF. The CDR3 nucleotides are TGCAGCGTACTTACAGGGGGGGCCTACGAGCAGTACTTC.

This clone was seen a handful of times. CDR3: CASSYGGGQPQHF. CDR3 sequence (DNA): TGTGCCAGCAGTTACGGAGGAGGTCAGCCCCAGCATTTT. The chain uses TRBV6-6 and TRBJ1-5; the D is unclear. Looked up from germline, CDR1 is MNHNY and CDR2 is SVGAGI (reference sequence). CDR3 length equals 13 residues. The germline V and J ends were trimmed by 2 bases and 6 bases, with 8 bases remaining between them.

This sequence joins TRBV29-1 and TRBJ1-1; 7 bases line up with TRBD1. Germline CDR1 and CDR2: SQVTM and ANQGSEA. After removal of 7 bases from V and 1 base from J, the junction contained 3 bases not matched to a gene. The CDR3 is 12 amino acids. CDR3 loop: CSGGTANTEAFF. The CDR3 DNA sequence: TGCAGCGGGGGGACAGCGAACACTGAAGCTTTCTTT.